This T cell receptor (beta chain) appears in the sequencing data of a study of T cell responses to AZD1222 COVID-19 vaccine. Broader study findings: Receipt of two AZD1222 doses was followed by a rise in Spike-specific TCR breadth and depth. Females outnumbered males among donors, who were mostly white British; clonal diversity was possibly underestimated.

Assay: immunoSEQ multiplex PCR; the TCRdb copy retains only in-frame clones and omits some. Of 40,000 or so clones in the sample, over 70% were seen once. Details on this clone: Its antigen is as yet unknown.

CDR3 size: 16 residues. Looked up from germline, CDR1 is SEHNR and CDR2 is FQNEAQ (reference sequence). Deletions cut 0 bases from V and 0 bases from J, with 9 bases between. The chain couples TRBV7-9 to TRBJ1-3, with unresolved D. The sequencing here drew on peripheral blood, taken 28 days after the second AZD1222 dose. This TCR was recovered from an adult who received the AZD1222 COVID-19 vaccine. DNA for the CDR3: TGTGCCAGCAGCTTAGCGGCTATGAGCTCTGGAAACACCATATATTTT. This codes for CASSLAAMSSGNTIYF.